This T cell receptor beta chain was recorded in a study of T cell repertoires in cytomegalovirus infection. Study details: HLA-C-restricted CMV epitopes, recently identified, and well-studied HLA-B-restricted ones were used by the study.

MiXCR, run by TCRdb on the reads, gives a single entry per CDR3 protein. The sample lists 700,000 to 900,000 distinct CDR3 sequences; 25% to 35% were seen once. With regard to this clonotype: What it binds is not known. An end of the junction differs from the germline gene, which may be a read error.

The germline CDR1 and CDR2 sequences are SGHTA and FQGNSA. The CDR3 consists of 10 residues. The chain carries TRBV7-2 and TRBJ2-7; no reliable D call. The sample consisted of cultured CD8+ T cells from PBMCs, taken from culture after CMV antigen stimulation. This clonotype was obtained from a human donor in good health (CMV status not recorded). Some clones in this sample may be carry-over from other donors' samples. This chain's CDR3 is CASTFMGNEF. In nucleotides, the CDR3 is TGTGCCAGCACCTTCATGGGTAACGAGTTC.